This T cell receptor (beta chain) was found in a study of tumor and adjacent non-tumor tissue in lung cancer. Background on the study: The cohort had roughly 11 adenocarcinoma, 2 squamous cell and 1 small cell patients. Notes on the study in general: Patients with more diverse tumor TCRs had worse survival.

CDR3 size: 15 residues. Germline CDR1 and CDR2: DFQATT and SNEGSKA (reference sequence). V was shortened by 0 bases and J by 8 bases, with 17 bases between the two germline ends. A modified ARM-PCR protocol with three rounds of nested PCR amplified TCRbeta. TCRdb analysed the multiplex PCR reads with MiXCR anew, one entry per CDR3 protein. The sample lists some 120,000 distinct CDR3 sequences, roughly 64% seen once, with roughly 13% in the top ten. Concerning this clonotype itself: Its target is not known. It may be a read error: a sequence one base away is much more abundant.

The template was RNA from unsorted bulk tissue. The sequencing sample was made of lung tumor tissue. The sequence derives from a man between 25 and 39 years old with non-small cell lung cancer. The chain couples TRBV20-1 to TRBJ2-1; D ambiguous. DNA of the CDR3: TGCAGTGCTAGAGATCAGACGGGTGAATACGATGAGCAGTTCTTC. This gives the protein CSARDQTGEYDEQFF.